Sequencing of this T cell receptor beta chain was carried out in a study of graft-versus-host responses after intestinal transplantation. Study summary: Every recipient had anti-thymocyte globulin induction and 2 to 4 years of tacrolimus plus steroids. General study findings and limits: There were GvH clones found in recipient marrow, and some of them appeared first in ileum or blood.

For this clone: Its target is not known. At one of its ends the junction is not consistent with the germline gene, which may arise from a read error.

TCRdb keeps only in-frame clones here, not all; method: immunoSEQ multiplex PCR. The table lists approximately 24,000 clones, 90% of them singletons, with roughly 2% in the top ten. CDR3 size: 15 residues. Germline V lookup: CDR1 MGHDK, CDR2 SYGVNS. The chain has TRBV25-1 and TRBJ2-1; maybe TRBD2 (6 bases). This TCR came from a human patient who received an intestinal transplant, so some T cells may come from the graft donor. The starting material was PBMCs, obtained around 40 days after intestinal transplant. CDR3 amino acids: CASSERDFSHNEQFF. The CDR3, as DNA: TGTGCCAGCAGTGAAAGGGACTTCTCCCACAATGAGCAGTTCTTC.